The 9 T cell receptor beta chains below all came from one sample that was sequenced in a study of blood T cell repertoires in COVID-19. TCRdb keeps only in-frame clones here, not all; method: immunoSEQ multiplex PCR. Counted here are 250,000 to 350,000 clones, roughly 86% occurring once; the ten biggest clones make up about 10%. Sequenced: peripheral blood. Source of these receptors: a woman in her 30s with COVID-19, enrolled during active disease.

This chain links TRBV30 with TRBJ2-7; weak D call: TRBD1 (5 bases). The CDR3 spans 10 residues. Trimming left V 2 bases short and J 13 bases short, with 12 bases between. Germline V lookup: CDR1 GTSNPN, CDR2 SVGIG (reference sequence). CDR3 DNA: TGTGCCTGGAGTATAGGACAAACATACTTC. Its translation is CAWSIGQTYF.

This clone was detected once. The chain has TRBV10-3 and TRBJ2-6; a possible D gene is TRBD1 (5 bases). This CDR3 contains 15 residues. V was shortened by 4 bases and J by 1 base, with 8 bases between the two germline ends. The germline gives CDR1 ENHRY, CDR2 SYGVKD. CDR3 residues: CAISAQGSGANVLTF. The CDR3 DNA follows: TGTGCCATCAGTGCCCAGGGATCTGGGGCCAACGTCCTGACTTTC.

CDR3 sequence: CASTPSGQGSGYTF. The CDR3, as DNA: TGTGCCAGCACCCCAAGTGGGCAGGGCAGCGGCTACACCTTC. The V call is TRBV7-9, the J call TRBJ1-2; possibly TRBD1 for D (5 bases). The CDR3 has 14 residues. CDR1 is SEHNR and CDR2 is FQNEAQ in the germline V gene (reference sequence). V was trimmed by 7 bases and J by 8 bases, leaving 20 bases between them.

The table lists this clone with a count of one. V is TRBV12-5 and J is TRBJ1-5, with D unclear. The CDR3 loop spans 14 amino acids. Trimming left V 3 bases short and J 4 bases short, with 10 bases between. CDR1 is LGHNT, CDR2 FRNRAP, per germline. The CDR3 DNA follows: TGTGCTAGTGGTTTTGGAGGGAGTAATCAGCCCCAGCATTTT. It translates to CASGFGGSNQPQHF.

This clone was picked up one time. This chain connects TRBV6-2 or TRBV6-3 to TRBJ2-5, with 7 bases lining up with TRBD2. The CDR3 loop spans 16 amino acids. After removal of 6 bases from V and 1 base from J, the junction contained 11 bases not matched to a gene. Germline lookup yields CDR1 MNHEY and CDR2 SVGEGT. CDR3 in amino acids: CASSSALAAFQETQYF. The CDR3 region has the DNA TGTGCCAGCAGCTCGGCGCTAGCGGCCTTCCAAGAGACCCAGTACTTC.

The chain uses TRBV10-1 and TRBJ2-1, with a tentative D call TRBD2 (5 bases). The ends were cut back, 2 bases at V and 3 bases at J, with 14 bases in the middle. This CDR3 spans 16 amino acids. Germline V CDR1 and CDR2: WNHNN, SYGVQD (reference sequence). CDR3 loop: CASSERPVEGYNEQFF. Written as DNA, the CDR3 is TGCGCCAGCAGTGAGAGGCCCGTCGAGGGCTACAATGAGCAGTTCTTC.

This clone was seen only once. J is TRBJ2-6 and V is TRBV6-4, with TRBD1 matching over 9 bases. Trimming at V came to 3 bases and at J to 0 bases, leaving 9 bases not matched to a gene. CDR3 length equals 19 residues. The germline V gene encodes CDR1 MRHNA and CDR2 SNTAGT. The CDR3, as DNA: TGTGCCAGCAGTGAAGAGAGTGGGACAGGGAGCTCTGGGGCCAACGTCCTGACTTTC. It encodes CASSEESGTGSSGANVLTF.

The J gene is TRBJ1-4, the V gene TRBV7-9; no clear D. The CDR3 consists of 14 residues. V lost 8 bases to trimming and J lost 7 bases, with 17 bases between them. The germline V gene has CDR1 SEHNR and CDR2 FQNEAQ (reference sequence). The CDR3 DNA is TGTGCCAGCTCCTGGGAGGGTCGTAGTGAAAAACTGTTTTTT. As protein: CASSWEGRSEKLFF.

The chain is built from TRBV10-3 and TRBJ1-1; D is possibly TRBD1 (6 bases). Germline values: CDR1 ENHRY, CDR2 SYGVKD. This CDR3 contains 14 residues. V lost 4 bases to trimming and J lost 4 bases, with 13 bases between them. The CDR3 nucleotides read TGTGCCATCAGTGTCGAGGGGGGGGCCACTGAAGCTTTCTTT. It codes for CAISVEGGATEAFF.